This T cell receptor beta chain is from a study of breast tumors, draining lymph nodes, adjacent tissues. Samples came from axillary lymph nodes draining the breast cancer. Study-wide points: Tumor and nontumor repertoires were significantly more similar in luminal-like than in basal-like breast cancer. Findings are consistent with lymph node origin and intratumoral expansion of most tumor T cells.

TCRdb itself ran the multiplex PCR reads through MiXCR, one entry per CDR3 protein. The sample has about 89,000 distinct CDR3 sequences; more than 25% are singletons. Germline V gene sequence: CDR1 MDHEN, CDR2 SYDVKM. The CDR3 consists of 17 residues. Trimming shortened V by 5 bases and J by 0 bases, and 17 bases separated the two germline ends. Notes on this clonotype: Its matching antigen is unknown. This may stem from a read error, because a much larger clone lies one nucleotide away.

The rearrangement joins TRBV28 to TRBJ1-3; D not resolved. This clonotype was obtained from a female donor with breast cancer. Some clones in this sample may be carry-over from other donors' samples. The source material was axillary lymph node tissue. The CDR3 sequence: CASSTISDGHSGNTIYF. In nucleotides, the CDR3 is TGTGCCAGCAGTACCATCTCTGACGGCCACTCTGGAAACACCATATATTTT.